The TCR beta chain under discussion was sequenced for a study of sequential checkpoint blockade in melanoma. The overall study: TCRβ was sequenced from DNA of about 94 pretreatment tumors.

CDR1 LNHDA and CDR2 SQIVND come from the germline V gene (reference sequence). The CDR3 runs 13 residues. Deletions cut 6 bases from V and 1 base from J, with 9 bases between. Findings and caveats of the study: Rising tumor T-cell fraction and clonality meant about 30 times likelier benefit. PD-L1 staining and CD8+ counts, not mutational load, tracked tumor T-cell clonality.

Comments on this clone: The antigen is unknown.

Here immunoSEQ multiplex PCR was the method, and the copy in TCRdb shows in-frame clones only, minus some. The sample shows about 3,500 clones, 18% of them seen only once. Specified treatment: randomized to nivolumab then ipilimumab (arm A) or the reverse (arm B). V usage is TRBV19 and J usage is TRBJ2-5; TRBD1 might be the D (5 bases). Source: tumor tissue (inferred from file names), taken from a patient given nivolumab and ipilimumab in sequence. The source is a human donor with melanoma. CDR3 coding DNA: TGTGCCAGTAGCCAGACAGTCCAAGAGACCCAGTACTTC. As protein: CASSQTVQETQYF.